The 30 T cell receptor beta chains below come from one sample, sequenced in a study of blood T cell repertoires in COVID-19. The method was immunoSEQ multiplex PCR; TCRdb's version includes in-frame clones alone and lacks a portion of them. The table includes about 130,000 clones, 75% to 90% detected once. Sequences were obtained from peripheral blood. Receptors originate from a man in his 60s with COVID-19, enrolled during active disease.

The V and J genes are TRBV28 and TRBJ2-3, with 8 bases that match TRBD2. This CDR3 has 15 amino acids. J lost 3 bases, V lost 6 bases, and 8 bases had no gene match. The germline V gene encodes CDR1 MDHEN and CDR2 SYDVKM. The CDR3 protein is CASREAGGRTDTQYF. The CDR3 nucleotides read TGTGCCAGCAGGGAGGCGGGGGGCCGGACAGATACGCAGTATTTT.

The chain is built from TRBV19 and TRBJ2-3, with TRBD1 matching 9 bases. Germline loops: CDR1 LNHDA, CDR2 SQIVND (reference sequence). The V gene end was trimmed by 5 bases and the J gene end by 2 bases; junction bases not matched to a gene: 8. CDR3 length: 16 residues. The CDR3 bases are TGTGCCAGTAGTTCCTACAGGGGGCAACTCACAGATACGCAGTATTTT. Translation gives CASSSYRGQLTDTQYF.

This sequence joins TRBV27 and TRBJ1-1; TRBD1 matches at 7 bases. The ends lost 3 bases at V and 12 bases at J; junction bases unmatched: 13. Per the germline V gene, CDR1 is MNHEY and CDR2 is SMNVEV (reference sequence). There are 14 residues in the CDR3. CDR3 loop: CASSFDPRQGKTFF. CDR3 DNA sequence: TGTGCCAGCAGTTTCGATCCCCGACAGGGAAAAACTTTCTTT.

This chain connects TRBV9 to TRBJ1-6; no reliable D call. From germline, CDR1 is SGDLS and CDR2 YYNGEE. This CDR3 is built from 13 residues. The ends were cut back, 0 bases at V and 8 bases at J, with 6 bases in the middle. CDR3 coding DNA: TGTGCCAGCAGCGTAGCTACCGATTCACCCCTCCACTTT. It specifies CASSVATDSPLHF.

The chain employs TRBV5-6 and TRBJ1-4, with D unclear. This CDR3 region has 12 residues. Per germline, CDR1 SGHDT and CDR2 YYEEEE. Trimming cost V 0 bases and J 8 bases, with 5 bases left between them. CDR3 nucleotide sequence: TGTGCCAGCAGCTTGGCACGGGAAAAACTGTTTTTT. Amino acids: CASSLAREKLFF.

The V gene is TRBV7-8, the J gene TRBJ2-4, with D perhaps TRBD2 (5 bases). The CDR3 spans 14 residues. CDR1 and CDR2 from the germline V gene are SGHVS and FQNEAQ. V lost 1 base, J lost 6 bases, and 10 bases lay in between. CDR3 protein: CASSLDEGRNIQYF. CDR3 DNA: TGTGCCAGCAGCTTAGATGAGGGTCGAAACATTCAGTACTTC.

The chain carries TRBV5-1 and TRBJ1-1; 7 bases align to TRBD1. The length of the CDR3 is 14 residues. Trimming at V came to 2 bases and at J to 2 bases, leaving 3 bases not matched to a gene. Germline assignment: CDR1 SGHRS and CDR2 YFSETQ. CDR3 in DNA: TGCGCCAGCAGCTTCGGGACAGCTAACACTGAAGCTTTCTTT. It encodes CASSFGTANTEAFF.

The V gene is TRBV4-1, the J gene TRBJ1-4; 10 bases align to TRBD1. J lost 8 bases, V lost 1 base, and 4 bases had no gene match. CDR3 length: 15 residues. The germline V gene encodes CDR1 MGHRA and CDR2 YSYEKL. CDR3 DNA sequence: TGCGCCAGCAGCCAAGGAGGGACAGGGGCGGAAAAACTGTTTTTT. Translated: CASSQGGTGAEKLFF.

This rearrangement joins TRBV6-5 to TRBJ2-7; 9 positions agree with TRBD1. Trimming cost V 2 bases and J 5 bases; bases outside gene matches: 4. Germline assignment: CDR1 MNHEY and CDR2 SVGAGI. The CDR3 covers 14 residues. The CDR3 region has the DNA TGTGCCAGCAGTTACCGGGACAGGGTAAACGAGCAGTACTTC. It encodes CASSYRDRVNEQYF.

This rearrangement joins TRBV11-2 to TRBJ2-7; 7 nucleotides match TRBD1. V was pared by 3 bases and J by 2 bases, with 1 base of the junction left unmatched. CDR1 SGHAT and CDR2 FQNNGV come from the germline V gene. The CDR3 spans 13 residues. The CDR3 DNA is TGTGCCAGCAGCTTCGACAGGGCCTACGAGCAGTACTTC. This encodes CASSFDRAYEQYF.

The V and J genes are TRBV28 and TRBJ1-6, with D possibly matching TRBD1 (5 bases). The V end was cut by 3 bases, the J end by 1 base, with 13 bases between. CDR1 is MDHEN, CDR2 SYDVKM, per germline. The CDR3 extends over 17 amino acids. CDR3 DNA sequence: TGTGCCAGCAGTTTCAACAGGTTTGGTTCCTATAATTCACCCCTCCACTTT. Translated, it gives CASSFNRFGSYNSPLHF. Filled out from reference TRBV28 and TRBJ1-6, the complete variable domain reads DVKVTQSSRYLVKRTGEKVFLECVQDMDHENMFWYRQDPGLGLRLIYFSYDVKMKEKGDIPEGYSVSREKKERFSLILESASTNQTSMYLCASSFNRFGSYNSPLHFGNGTRLTVT.

The chain is built from TRBV5-4 and TRBJ1-3; possible D gene TRBD1, 5 bases. Between the trimmed V and J ends, which lost 4 bases and 9 bases, there was a span of 17 bases. Germline loops: CDR1 SGHNT, CDR2 YYREEE (reference sequence). CDR3 size: 14 residues. In nucleotides, the CDR3 is TGTGCCAGCAGCCCGGGGGGTCTCGGGGGCACCATATATTTT. It is translated as CASSPGGLGGTIYF. Full variable domain (remainder filled in from reference TRBV5-4 and TRBJ1-3): ETGVTQSPTHLIKTRGQQVTLRCSSQSGHNTVSWYQQALGQGPQFIFQYYREEENGRGNFPPRFSGLQFPNYSSELNVNALELDDSALYLCASSPGGLGGTIYFGEGSWLTVV.

This chain joins TRBV30 and TRBJ1-4, with D unresolved. Trimming stripped 0 bases from V and 0 bases from J, with 2 bases between. This CDR3 is built from 13 residues. Per the germline V gene, CDR1 is GTSNPN and CDR2 is SVGIG (reference sequence). DNA of the CDR3: TGTGCCTGGAGTGTTACAACTAATGAAAAACTGTTTTTT. As protein: CAWSVTTNEKLFF. Full variable domain (missing parts from reference TRBV30 and TRBJ1-4): SQTIHQWPATLVQPVGSPLSLECTVEGTSNPNLYWYRQAAGRGLQLLFYSVGIGQISSEVPQNLSASRPQDRQFILSSKKLLLSDSGFYLCAWSVTTNEKLFFGSGTQLSVL.

V and J are TRBV4-1 and TRBJ1-5, with D maybe TRBD1 (6 bases). V gave up 0 bases and J gave up 6 bases, with 15 bases separating them. The CDR3 is 16 residues long. From germline, CDR1 is MGHRA and CDR2 YSYEKL. CDR3 residues: CASSQEGTLKAQPQHF. The CDR3 region has the DNA TGCGCCAGCAGCCAAGAGGGGACATTAAAGGCTCAGCCCCAGCATTTT.

The rearrangement joins TRBV7-6 to TRBJ2-3; TRBD1 matches 10 bases. V lost 5 bases and J lost 2; bases outside the gene matches: 4. CDR3 length equals 15 residues. Germline values: CDR1 SGHVS, CDR2 FNYEAQ. The CDR3 spells CASSDGTGDTDTQYF. As DNA, the CDR3 is TGTGCCAGCAGCGACGGGACAGGGGACACAGATACGCAGTATTTT.

The V call is TRBV15, the J call TRBJ1-1; weak D call: TRBD1 (6 bases). CDR3 size: 15 residues. Deletions cut 3 bases from V and 2 bases from J, with 13 bases between. Germline assignment: CDR1 LNHNV and CDR2 YYDKDF (reference sequence). This chain's CDR3 is CATSRETGPNTEAFF. The CDR3 bases are TGTGCCACCAGCAGGGAGACAGGACCCAACACTGAAGCTTTCTTT.

The chain carries TRBV5-5 and TRBJ1-5; the match to TRBD1 covers 11 bases. The CDR3 totals 17 residues. CDR1 SGHKS and CDR2 YYEKEE come from the germline V gene (reference sequence). With 0 bases clipped from V and 4 bases from J, the junction kept 6 bases outside the gene matches. The CDR3 DNA reads TGTGCCAGCAGCTTGGGGACAGGGGGCTTCGGAAATCAGCCCCAGCATTTT. This codes for CASSLGTGGFGNQPQHF.

The chain couples TRBV11-2 to TRBJ2-2, with 8 bases identical to TRBD2. Germline lookup yields CDR1 SGHAT and CDR2 FQNNGV. CDR3 length: 17 residues. The trim removed 2 bases at V and 1 base at J, leaving 6 bases unmatched. DNA of the CDR3: TGTGCCAGCAGCTTAAGGCGGGGGGCCGTGAACACCGGGGAGCTGTTTTTT. Protein product: CASSLRRGAVNTGELFF.

V gene TRBV7-3 combines with J gene TRBJ1-5; the D gene is possibly TRBD1 (5 bases). Germline CDR1 SGHTA, CDR2 FQGTGA. Trimming took 1 base from V and 8 from J, leaving 9 bases between them. CDR3 size: 13 residues. The CDR3 DNA reads as TGTGCCAGCAGCTTAAACAGGAAAGAGCCCCAGCATTTT. Protein: CASSLNRKEPQHF.

The rearrangement links TRBV12-3 or TRBV12-4 to TRBJ2-3; D is ambiguous. There are 12 residues in the CDR3. Trimming cost V 5 bases and J 6 bases, with 9 bases left between them. The CDR3, as DNA: TGTGCCAGCAGTCTACTATTGGATACGCAGTATTTT. Its protein is CASSLLLDTQYF.

The V call is TRBV25-1, the J call TRBJ2-6; a possible D gene is TRBD2 (6 bases). The V gene's germline CDR1 is MGHDK and CDR2 SYGVNS. The ends were cut back, 1 base at V and 2 bases at J, with 9 bases in the middle. The CDR3 has 16 amino acids. CDR3 DNA sequence: TGTGCCAGCAGTGAATGGGGAGGTACTGGGGCCAACGTCCTGACTTTC. Protein sequence: CASSEWGGTGANVLTF.

The gene calls are TRBV7-2 and TRBJ2-5; the match to TRBD1 covers 8 bases. With V trimmed by 5 bases and J by 5 bases, 4 bases remained unmatched. CDR1 is SGHTA, CDR2 FQGNSA, per germline. The CDR3 runs 13 residues. For the CDR3, the DNA is TGTGCCAGCAGCCTCAGGGGGCGGGAGACCCAGTACTTC. This gives the protein CASSLRGRETQYF.

The rearrangement uses TRBV28 and TRBJ2-1, with 8 bases lining up with TRBD1. From germline, CDR1 is MDHEN and CDR2 SYDVKM. The V segment lost 2 bases and the J segment 8 bases; nucleotides outside the gene matches: 8. The CDR3 contains 15 residues. CDR3 in amino acids: CASSLPGTGRHEQFF. CDR3 sequence (DNA): TGTGCCAGCAGTTTACCCGGGACAGGAAGACATGAGCAGTTCTTC.

The chain couples TRBV4-3 to TRBJ1-6; TRBD1 might be the D (5 bases). Germline lookup yields CDR1 LGHNA and CDR2 YSLEER. Trimming removed 4 bases from V and 13 bases from J, with 14 bases in between. The CDR3 totals 13 residues. The DNA for the CDR3 is TGCGCCAGCAGCCGAGAGGGGAGGGTTCCCCTCCACTTT. Its translation: CASSREGRVPLHF.

The gene calls are TRBV7-9 and TRBJ1-2; 7 nucleotides line up with TRBD1. Germline loops: CDR1 SEHNR, CDR2 FQNEAQ (reference sequence). This CDR3 region has 14 residues. V dropped 0 bases and J dropped 6; count of bases not matched to a gene: 4. This CDR3 reads CASSLAGGTDGYTF. The CDR3 DNA reads TGTGCCAGCAGCTTAGCAGGGGGCACCGATGGCTACACCTTC.

V and J are TRBV5-1 and TRBJ2-7; D unresolved. The CDR3 consists of 14 residues. Germline CDR1 is SGHRS and CDR2 is YFSETQ. Trimming left V 5 bases short and J 3 bases short, with 15 bases between. The CDR3 DNA reads TGCGCCAGCAGGGCTAGTCCCTTCGGCTACGAGCAGTACTTC. Translated: CASRASPFGYEQYF.

V usage is TRBV27 and J usage is TRBJ1-1; the match to TRBD1 covers 8 bases. There are 12 residues in the CDR3. Germline V CDR1 and CDR2: MNHEY, SMNVEV (reference sequence). With 7 bases clipped from V and 8 bases from J, the junction kept 6 bases outside the gene matches. CDR3 sequence reads: CASTDRGREAFF. CDR3 nucleotides: TGTGCCAGCACTGACAGGGGAAGGGAAGCTTTCTTT.

This clone has only one observation. V usage is TRBV30 and J usage is TRBJ1-5; D possibly corresponds to TRBD1 (5 bases). This CDR3 is 13 amino acids long. Germline CDR1 reads GTSNPN; CDR2 reads SVGIG (reference sequence). Trimming cost V 1 base and J 3 bases, with 7 bases left between them. The CDR3 region has the DNA TGTGCCTGGAGTGGGGGCTACAATCAGCCCCAGCATTTT. Translating gives CAWSGGYNQPQHF.

V gene TRBV18 combines with J gene TRBJ2-3, with 9 bases aligning to TRBD1. Germline loops: CDR1 KGHSH, CDR2 LQKENI. The J segment lost 2 bases and the V segment lost 6 bases, leaving 9 bases of the junction unmatched. This CDR3 comprises 16 residues. The CDR3 is CASSSTGGVFTDTQYF. In DNA, the CDR3 is TGTGCCAGCTCGTCCACAGGGGGCGTATTCACAGATACGCAGTATTTT. The full variable domain, its missing parts supplied by reference TRBV18 and TRBJ2-3, is NAGVMQNPRHLVRRRGQEARLRCSPMKGHSHVYWYRQLPEEGLKFMVYLQKENIIDESGMPKERFSAEFPKEGPSILRIQQVVRGDSAAYFCASSSTGGVFTDTQYFGPGTRLTVL.

CDR3: CASSGGTAKGNTIYF. The CDR3 coding sequence is TGTGCCAGCAGCGGAGGGACAGCGAAAGGAAACACCATATATTTT. J is TRBJ1-3 and V is TRBV5-4; 7 bases line up with TRBD1. V dropped 4 bases and J dropped 4; count of bases not matched to a gene: 8. Germline V gives CDR1 SGHNT, CDR2 YYREEE (reference sequence). The CDR3 length is 15 residues.